There are many counts of the clone carrying this TCR beta chain. The library targeted TCRbeta and was prepared with unique molecular identifiers. TCRdb itself ran the PCR reads through MiXCR, one entry per CDR3 protein. The sample records nearly 550,000 distinct CDR3 sequences, 15% to 20% being singletons. The data belong to a study of T-cell reconstitution after alpha-beta-depleted transplantation in children. V shed 5 bases, J shed 0 bases, and the junction held 7 bases outside the gene matches. CDR1 MGHDK and CDR2 SYGVNS come from the germline V gene. This CDR3 has 17 amino acids. The receptor was isolated from a human donor who donated a stem cell graft to a child with acute lymphoblastic leukemia. The specimen comprised PBMCs from the stem cell graft donor, sampled from the stem cell graft. The genes are TRBV25-1 and TRBJ2-6; 7 nucleotides line up with TRBD1. The CDR3 reads CASSLRDRGSGANVLTF. CDR3 nucleotides: TGTGCCAGCAGTCTCCGGGACAGAGGCTCTGGGGCCAACGTCCTGACTTTC.